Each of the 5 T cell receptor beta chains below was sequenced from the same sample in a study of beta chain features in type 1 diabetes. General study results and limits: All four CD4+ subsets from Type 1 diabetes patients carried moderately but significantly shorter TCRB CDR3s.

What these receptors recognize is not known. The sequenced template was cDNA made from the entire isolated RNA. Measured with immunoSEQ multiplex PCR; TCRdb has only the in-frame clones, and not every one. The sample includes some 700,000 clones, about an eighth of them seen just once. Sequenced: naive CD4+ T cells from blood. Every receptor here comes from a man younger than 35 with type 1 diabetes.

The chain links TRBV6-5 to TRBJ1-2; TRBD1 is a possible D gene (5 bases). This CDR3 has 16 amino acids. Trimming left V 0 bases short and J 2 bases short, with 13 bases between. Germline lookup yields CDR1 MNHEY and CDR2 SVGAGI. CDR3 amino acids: CASSYSTVTLNYGYTF. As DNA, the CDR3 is TGTGCCAGCAGTTACTCGACAGTCACACTGAACTATGGCTACACCTTC.

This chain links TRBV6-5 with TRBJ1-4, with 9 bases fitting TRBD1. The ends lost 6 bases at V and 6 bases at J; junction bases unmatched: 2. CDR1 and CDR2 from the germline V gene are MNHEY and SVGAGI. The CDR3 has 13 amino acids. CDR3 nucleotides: TGTGCCAGCAGACAGGGGGCCGATGAAAAACTGTTTTTT. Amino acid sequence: CASRQGADEKLFF.

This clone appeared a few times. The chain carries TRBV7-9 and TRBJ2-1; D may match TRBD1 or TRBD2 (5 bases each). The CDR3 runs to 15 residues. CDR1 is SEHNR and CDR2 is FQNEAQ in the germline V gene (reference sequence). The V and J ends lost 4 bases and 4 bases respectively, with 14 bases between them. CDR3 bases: TGTGCCAGCAGCTCCCCGGGACCACAATACAATGAGCAGTTCTTC. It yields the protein CASSSPGPQYNEQFF.

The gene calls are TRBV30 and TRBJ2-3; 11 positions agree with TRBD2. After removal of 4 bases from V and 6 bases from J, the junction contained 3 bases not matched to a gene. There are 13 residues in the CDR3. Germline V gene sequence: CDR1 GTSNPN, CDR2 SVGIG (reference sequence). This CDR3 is CAWKLAGEDTQYF. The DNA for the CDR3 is TGTGCCTGGAAACTAGCGGGGGAGGATACGCAGTATTTT.

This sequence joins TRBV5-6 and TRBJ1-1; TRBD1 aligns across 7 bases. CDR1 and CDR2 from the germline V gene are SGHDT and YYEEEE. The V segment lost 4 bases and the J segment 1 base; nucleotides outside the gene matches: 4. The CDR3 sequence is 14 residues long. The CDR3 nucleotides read TGTGCCAGCAGCGTGGGACAGCCGAACACTGAAGCTTTCTTT. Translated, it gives CASSVGQPNTEAFF.